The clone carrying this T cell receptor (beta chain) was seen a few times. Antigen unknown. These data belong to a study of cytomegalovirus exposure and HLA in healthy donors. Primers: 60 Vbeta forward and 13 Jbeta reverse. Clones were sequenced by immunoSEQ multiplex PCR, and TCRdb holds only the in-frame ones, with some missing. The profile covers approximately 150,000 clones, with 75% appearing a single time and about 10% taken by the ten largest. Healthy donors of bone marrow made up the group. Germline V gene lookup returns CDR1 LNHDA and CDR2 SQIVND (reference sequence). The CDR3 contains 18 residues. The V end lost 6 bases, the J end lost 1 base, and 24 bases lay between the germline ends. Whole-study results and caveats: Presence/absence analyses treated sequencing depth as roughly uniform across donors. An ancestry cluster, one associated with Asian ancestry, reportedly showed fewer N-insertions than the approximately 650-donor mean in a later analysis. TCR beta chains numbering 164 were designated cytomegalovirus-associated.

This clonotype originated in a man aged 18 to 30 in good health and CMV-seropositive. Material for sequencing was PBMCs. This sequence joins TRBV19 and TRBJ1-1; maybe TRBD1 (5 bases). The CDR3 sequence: CASRFLGGRWQRNTEAFF. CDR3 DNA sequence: TGTGCCAGTAGATTTCTCGGGGGGAGATGGCAAAGGAACACTGAAGCTTTCTTT.